This entry concerns a single T cell receptor beta chain. Its matching antigen is unknown. The record originates from a study of cytomegalovirus exposure and HLA in healthy donors. V was clipped by 3 bases and J by 0 bases, with 13 bases between them. Germline values: CDR1 MNHEY, CDR2 SMNVEV (reference sequence). This CDR3 contains 16 residues. A multiplex PCR was run with 60 Vbeta primers and 13 Jbeta primers. Produced via immunoSEQ multiplex PCR; TCRdb's table is partial and in-frame only. The sample has 130,000 or so clones, about three quarters seen once. Study-level points and caveats: Many donors carried some public TCRs, although rarity characterized most TCR sequences. A previous analysis found most TCR beta V segments productive roughly 87% or roughly 30% of the time.

The rearrangement uses TRBV27 and TRBJ2-3; D might be TRBD1 (6 bases). The sequence derives from a woman in her forties in good health and CMV-seronegative. The specimen was PBMCs. The CDR3 nucleotides read TGTGCCAGCAGTTTCGACGCGGACAGCAGCACAGATACGCAGTATTTT. Its translation: CASSFDADSSTDTQYF.